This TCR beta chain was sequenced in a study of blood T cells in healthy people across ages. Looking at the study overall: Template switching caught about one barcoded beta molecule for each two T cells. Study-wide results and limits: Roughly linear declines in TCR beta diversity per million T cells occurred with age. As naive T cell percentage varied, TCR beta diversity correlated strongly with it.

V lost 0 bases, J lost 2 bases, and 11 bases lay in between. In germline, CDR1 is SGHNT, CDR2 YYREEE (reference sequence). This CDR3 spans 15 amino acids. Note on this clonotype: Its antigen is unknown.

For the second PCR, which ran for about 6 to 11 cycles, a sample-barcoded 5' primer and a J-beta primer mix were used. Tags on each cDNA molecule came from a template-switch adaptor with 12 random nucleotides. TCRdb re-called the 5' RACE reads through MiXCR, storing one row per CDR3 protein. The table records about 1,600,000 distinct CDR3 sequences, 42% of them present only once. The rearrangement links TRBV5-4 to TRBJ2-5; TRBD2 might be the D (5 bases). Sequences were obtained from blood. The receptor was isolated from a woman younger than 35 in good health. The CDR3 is CASSLARGGQETQYF. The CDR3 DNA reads TGTGCCAGCAGCTTGGCCCGGGGTGGGCAAGAGACCCAGTACTTC.